The clone carrying this TCR beta chain was recorded many times. The antigen is not known. The sample belongs to a study of CD8+CD57+ T cells in acquired aplastic anemia. Study outcomes and limitations: Patients and controls turned out to have twenty-nine CD8+ CDR3 sequences in common.

Template material for TCR beta VDJ and CDR3 profiling consisted of genomic DNA. TCRdb recomputed calls from the reads with MiXCR, one row per CDR3 protein. The sample contains 450,000 to 550,000 distinct CDR3 sequences, approximately 33% of which appear only once. All patients picked for sequencing had shown, by flow cytometry, an expansion of CD8+CD57+ cells. This CDR3 region has 14 residues. CDR1 is SGDLS, CDR2 YYNGEE, per germline. Trimming took off 0 bases at V and 3 bases at J, with 4 bases between the two ends. The TCR originated in a human donor with aplastic anemia. Sequencing was carried out using sorted CD4+, CD8+, or CD8+CD57+ T cells (not recorded which) from PBMCs. The V and J genes are TRBV9 and TRBJ2-6; D remains unclear. CDR3 sequence (DNA): TGTGCCAGCAGCGTAGCGGGTGGGGCCAACGTCCTGACTTTC. This gives the protein CASSVAGGANVLTF.